These 5 T cell receptor beta chains were all obtained from the same sample, sequenced in a study of beta chain features in type 1 diabetes. The study reverse transcribed the entire isolated RNA, so it sequenced expressed TCRB transcripts. Profiling relied on immunoSEQ multiplex PCR, and the TCRdb table lists in-frame clones only, not all of them. Of hundreds of thousands of clones detected, 25% to 35% appear once; the ten largest clones hold roughly 0.066%. Sample: naive CD4+ T cells from blood. The receptors here all came from a young man in good health.

The rearrangement links TRBV19 to TRBJ2-2; 12 nucleotides agree with TRBD1. This CDR3 has 15 residues. V trimming: 7 bases; J trimming: 3 bases; junction bases outside the gene matches: 3. Germline V gives CDR1 LNHDA, CDR2 SQIVND (reference sequence). The CDR3 nucleotides read TGTGCCAGTACTGGGACAGGGGGCTACACCGGGGAGCTGTTTTTT. This encodes CASTGTGGYTGELFF.

CDR3 nucleotides: TGTGCCAGCAGCTTTGACTCCTACAATGAGCAGTTCTTC. This gives the protein CASSFDSYNEQFF. This chain connects TRBV7-7 to TRBJ2-1; D is unclear. This CDR3 is built from 13 residues. The V end lost 3 bases, the J end lost 0 bases, and 3 bases lay between the germline ends. Per the germline V gene, CDR1 is SSHAT and CDR2 is FNYEAQ (reference sequence). The full variable domain, rest sourced from reference TRBV7-7 and TRBJ2-1, is GAGVSQSPRYKVTKRGQDVTLRCDPISSHATLYWYQQALGQGPEFLTYFNYEAQPDKSGLPSDRFSAERPEGSISTLTIQRTEQRDSAMYRCASSFDSYNEQFFGPGTRLTVL.

This clone was counted a single time. The rearrangement links TRBV6-1 to TRBJ1-3; no firm D call. This CDR3 contains 13 residues. Trimming cost V 8 bases and J 0 bases, with 8 bases left between them. Looked up from germline, CDR1 is MNHNS and CDR2 is SASEGT. The CDR3 DNA reads as TGTGCCAGCCGGGAGGTCTCTGGAAACACCATATATTTT. Translating gives CASREVSGNTIYF.

V gene TRBV7-2 combines with J gene TRBJ2-5, with D hard to call. CDR3 length: 15 amino acids. V was pared by 5 bases and J by 5 bases, with 18 bases between. Germline CDR1 and CDR2: SGHTA and FQGNSA. The CDR3 nucleotides are TGTGCCAGCAGCACAACCATCCAGCCATGGGAGACCCAGTACTTC. Translation gives CASSTTIQPWETQYF.

This clone was seen a handful of times. The chain uses TRBV14 and TRBJ2-1; D gene ambiguous. The CDR3 covers 15 residues. The V end lost 4 bases, the J end lost 10 bases, and 20 bases lay between the germline ends. CDR1 and CDR2 (germline): SGHDN, FVKESK. The CDR3 DNA follows: TGTGCCAGCAGCCGGGCTAGTTACATGGGATGGGAGCAGTTCTTC. It translates to CASSRASYMGWEQFF.